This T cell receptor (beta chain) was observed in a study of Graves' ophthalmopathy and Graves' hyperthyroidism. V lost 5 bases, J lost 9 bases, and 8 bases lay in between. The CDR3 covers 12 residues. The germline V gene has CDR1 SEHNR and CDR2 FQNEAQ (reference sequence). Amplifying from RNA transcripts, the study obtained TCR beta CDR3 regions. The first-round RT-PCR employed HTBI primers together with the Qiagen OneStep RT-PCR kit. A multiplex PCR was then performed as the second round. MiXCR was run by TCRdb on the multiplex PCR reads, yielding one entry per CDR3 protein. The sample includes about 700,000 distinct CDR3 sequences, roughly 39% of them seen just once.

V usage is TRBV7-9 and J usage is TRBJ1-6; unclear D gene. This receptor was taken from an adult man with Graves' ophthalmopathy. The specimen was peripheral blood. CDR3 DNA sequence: TGTGCCAGCAGCGCACTTAGTTCACCCCTCCACTTT. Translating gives CASSALSSPLHF.